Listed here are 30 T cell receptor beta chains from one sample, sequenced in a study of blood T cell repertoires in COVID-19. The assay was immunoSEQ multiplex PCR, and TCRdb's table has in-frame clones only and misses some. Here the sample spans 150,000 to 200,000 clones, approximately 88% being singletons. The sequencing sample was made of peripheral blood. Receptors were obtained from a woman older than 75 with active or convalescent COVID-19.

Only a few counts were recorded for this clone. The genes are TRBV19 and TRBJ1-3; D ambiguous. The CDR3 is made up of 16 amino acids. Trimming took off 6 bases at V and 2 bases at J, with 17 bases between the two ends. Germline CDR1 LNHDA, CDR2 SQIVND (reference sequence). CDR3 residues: CASRGGQIGTGNTIYF. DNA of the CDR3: TGTGCCAGTAGGGGTGGGCAAATCGGGACTGGAAACACCATATATTTT. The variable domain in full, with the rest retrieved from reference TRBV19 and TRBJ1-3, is DGGITQSPKYLFRKEGQNVTLSCEQNLNHDAMYWYRQDPGQGLRLIYYSQIVNDFQKGDIAEGYSVSREKKESFPLTVTSAQKNPTAFYLCASRGGQIGTGNTIYFGEGSWLTVV.

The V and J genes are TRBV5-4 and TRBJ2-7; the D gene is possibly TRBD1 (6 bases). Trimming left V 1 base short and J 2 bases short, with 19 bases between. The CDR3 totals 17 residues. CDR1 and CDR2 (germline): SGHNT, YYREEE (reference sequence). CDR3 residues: CASSLFPRGRRTYEQYF. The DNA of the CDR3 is TGTGCCAGCAGCTTGTTCCCCAGGGGAAGGAGGACCTACGAGCAGTACTTC.

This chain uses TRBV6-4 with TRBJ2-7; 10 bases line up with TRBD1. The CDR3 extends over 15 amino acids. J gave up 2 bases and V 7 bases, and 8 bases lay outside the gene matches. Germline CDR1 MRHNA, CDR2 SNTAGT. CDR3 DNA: TGTGCCAGCACCGGAAGGGACAGGGGCACCTACGAGCAGTACTTC. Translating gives CASTGRDRGTYEQYF.

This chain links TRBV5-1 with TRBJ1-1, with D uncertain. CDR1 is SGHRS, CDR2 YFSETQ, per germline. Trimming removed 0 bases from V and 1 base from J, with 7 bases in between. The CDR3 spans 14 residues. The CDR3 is CASSLAGENTEAFF. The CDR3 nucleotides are TGCGCCAGCAGCTTGGCCGGGGAGAACACTGAAGCTTTCTTT.

The CDR3 loop reads CASRLQGGEQFF. CDR3 nucleotides: TGTGCCAGCAGACTACAGGGGGGGGAGCAGTTCTTC. This chain connects TRBV28 to TRBJ2-1; a weak D match, TRBD1 (8 bases). Deletions cut 6 bases from V and 10 bases from J, with 13 bases between. This CDR3 has 12 residues. Germline V CDR1 and CDR2: MDHEN, SYDVKM.

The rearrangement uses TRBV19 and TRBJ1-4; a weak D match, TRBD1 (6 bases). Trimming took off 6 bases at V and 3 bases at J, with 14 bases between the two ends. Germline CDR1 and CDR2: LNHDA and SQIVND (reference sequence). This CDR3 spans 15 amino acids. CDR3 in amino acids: CASRIRGAPNEKLFF. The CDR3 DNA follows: TGTGCCAGTAGAATCCGGGGGGCTCCTAATGAAAAACTGTTTTTT. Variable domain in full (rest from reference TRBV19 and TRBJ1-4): DGGITQSPKYLFRKEGQNVTLSCEQNLNHDAMYWYRQDPGQGLRLIYYSQIVNDFQKGDIAEGYSVSREKKESFPLTVTSAQKNPTAFYLCASRIRGAPNEKLFFGSGTQLSVL.

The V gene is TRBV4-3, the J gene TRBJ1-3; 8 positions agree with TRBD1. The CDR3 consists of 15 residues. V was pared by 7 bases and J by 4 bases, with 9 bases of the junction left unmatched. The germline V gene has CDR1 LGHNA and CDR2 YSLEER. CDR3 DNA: TGCGCCAGCACTGTATCAGGGACAGGAGGAAACACCATATATTTT. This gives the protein CASTVSGTGGNTIYF.

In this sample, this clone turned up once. The CDR3 region has the DNA TGTGCCAGCAGCCCCCCGGGACTAGCGGGGGGAGAGACCCAGTACTTC. This sequence encodes CASSPPGLAGGETQYF. The chain couples TRBV3-1 (or the pseudogene TRBV3-2) to TRBJ2-5, with TRBD2 matching over 15 bases. J lost 4 bases, V lost 4 bases, and 4 bases had no gene match. The CDR3 length is 16 residues. CDR1 LGHDT and CDR2 YNNKEL come from the germline V gene (reference sequence).

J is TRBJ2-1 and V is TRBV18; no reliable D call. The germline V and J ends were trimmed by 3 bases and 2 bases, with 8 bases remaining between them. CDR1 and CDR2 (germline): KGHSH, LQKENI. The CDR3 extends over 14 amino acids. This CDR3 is CASSPPGTYNEQFF. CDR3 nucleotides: TGTGCCAGCTCACCCCCAGGTACCTACAATGAGCAGTTCTTC.

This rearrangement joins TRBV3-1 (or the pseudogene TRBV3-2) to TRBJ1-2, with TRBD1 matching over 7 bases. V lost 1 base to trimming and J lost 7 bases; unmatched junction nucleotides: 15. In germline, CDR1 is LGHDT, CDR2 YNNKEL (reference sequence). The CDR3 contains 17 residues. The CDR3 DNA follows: TGTGCCAGCAGCCAAGGCACCGGGACAGCTACTATTATTGGCTACACCTTC. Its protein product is CASSQGTGTATIIGYTF.

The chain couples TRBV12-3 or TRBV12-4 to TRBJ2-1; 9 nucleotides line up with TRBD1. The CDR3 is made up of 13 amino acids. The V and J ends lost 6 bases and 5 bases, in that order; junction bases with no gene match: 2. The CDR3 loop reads CASSWDRDNEQFF. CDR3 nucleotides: TGTGCCAGCAGCTGGGACAGGGACAATGAGCAGTTCTTC.

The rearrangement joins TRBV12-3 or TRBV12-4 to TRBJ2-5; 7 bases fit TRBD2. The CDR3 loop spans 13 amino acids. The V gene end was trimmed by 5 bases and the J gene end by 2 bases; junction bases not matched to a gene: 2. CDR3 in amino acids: CASSRSGQETQYF. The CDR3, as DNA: TGTGCCAGCAGTCGTAGCGGGCAAGAGACCCAGTACTTC.

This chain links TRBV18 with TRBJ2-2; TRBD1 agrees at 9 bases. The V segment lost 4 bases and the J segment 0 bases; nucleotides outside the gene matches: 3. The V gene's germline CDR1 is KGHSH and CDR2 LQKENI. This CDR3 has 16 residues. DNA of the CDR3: TGTGCCAGCTCACTACAGGGGGCTTCGAACACCGGGGAGCTGTTTTTT. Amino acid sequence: CASSLQGASNTGELFF.

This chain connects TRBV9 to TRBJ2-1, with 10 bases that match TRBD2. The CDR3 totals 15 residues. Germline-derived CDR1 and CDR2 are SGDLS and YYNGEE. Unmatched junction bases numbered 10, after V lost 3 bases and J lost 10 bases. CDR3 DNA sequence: TGTGCCAGCAGCGGAGACGGACTAGCGGCAGGGGAGCAGTTCTTC. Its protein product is CASSGDGLAAGEQFF.

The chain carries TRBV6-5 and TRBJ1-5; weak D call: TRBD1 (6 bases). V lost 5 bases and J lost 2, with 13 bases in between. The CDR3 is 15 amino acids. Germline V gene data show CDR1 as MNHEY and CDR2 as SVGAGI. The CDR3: CASSITGLGNQPQHF. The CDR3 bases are TGTGCCAGCAGTATCACAGGGTTAGGCAATCAGCCCCAGCATTTT.

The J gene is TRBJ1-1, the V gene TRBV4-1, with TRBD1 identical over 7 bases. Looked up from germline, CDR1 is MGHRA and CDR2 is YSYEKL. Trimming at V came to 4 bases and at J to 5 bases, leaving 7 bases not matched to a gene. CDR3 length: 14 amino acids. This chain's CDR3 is CASSRQGVGTEAFF. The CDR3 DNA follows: TGCGCCAGCAGCCGTCAGGGGGTGGGGACTGAAGCTTTCTTT.

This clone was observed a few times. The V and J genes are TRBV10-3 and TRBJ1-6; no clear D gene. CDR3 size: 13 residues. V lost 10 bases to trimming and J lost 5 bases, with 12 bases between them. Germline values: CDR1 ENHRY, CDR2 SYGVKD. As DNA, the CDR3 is TGTGCCACCTCGAGGGATAATAATTCACCCCTCCACTTT. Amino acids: CATSRDNNSPLHF.

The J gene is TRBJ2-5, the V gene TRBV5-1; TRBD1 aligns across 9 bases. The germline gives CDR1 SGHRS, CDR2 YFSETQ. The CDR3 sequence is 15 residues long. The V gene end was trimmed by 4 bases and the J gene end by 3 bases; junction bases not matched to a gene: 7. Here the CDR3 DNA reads TGCGCCAGCAGCCCGGGACAGGGACCTGAAGAGACCCAGTACTTC. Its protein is CASSPGQGPEETQYF.

CDR3 in amino acids: CASSPPDRGEQYF. CDR3 coding DNA: TGTGCCAGCAGCCCCCCGGACAGGGGAGAGCAGTACTTC. The rearrangement uses TRBV7-8 and TRBJ2-7; 9 positions match TRBD1. V dropped 5 bases and J dropped 7; count of bases not matched to a gene: 6. This CDR3 comprises 13 residues. Germline V gene data show CDR1 as SGHVS and CDR2 as FQNEAQ.

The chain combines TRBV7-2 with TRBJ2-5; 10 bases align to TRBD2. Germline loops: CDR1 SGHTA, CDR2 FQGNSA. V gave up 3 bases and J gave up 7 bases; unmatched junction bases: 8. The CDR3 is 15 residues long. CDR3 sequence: CASSFEAGGVGTQYF. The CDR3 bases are TGTGCCAGCAGCTTTGAAGCGGGGGGGGTAGGGACCCAGTACTTC.

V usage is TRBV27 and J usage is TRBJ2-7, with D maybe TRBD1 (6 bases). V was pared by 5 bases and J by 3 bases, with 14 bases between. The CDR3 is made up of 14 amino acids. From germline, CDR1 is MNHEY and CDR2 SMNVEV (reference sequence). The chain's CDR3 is CASSPTGSFYEQYF. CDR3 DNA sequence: TGTGCCAGCAGTCCGACAGGATCCTTCTACGAGCAGTACTTC.

CDR3 sequence: CATEGGGGQNIQYF. CDR3 coding DNA: TGTGCCACAGAGGGCGGCGGGGGCCAAAACATTCAGTACTTC. The genes are TRBV10-3 and TRBJ2-4; tentative D call: TRBD2 (7 bases). The CDR3 totals 14 residues. Trimming cost V 10 bases and J 5 bases, with 18 bases left between them. Germline values: CDR1 ENHRY, CDR2 SYGVKD.

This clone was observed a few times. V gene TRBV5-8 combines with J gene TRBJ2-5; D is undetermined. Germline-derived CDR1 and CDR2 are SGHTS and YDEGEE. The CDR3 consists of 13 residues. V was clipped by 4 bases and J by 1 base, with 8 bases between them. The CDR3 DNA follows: TGTGCCAGCAGCAGAGACACCCAAGAGACCCAGTACTTC. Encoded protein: CASSRDTQETQYF.

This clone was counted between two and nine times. The CDR3 sequence: CASSQDLGTNTEAFF. In nucleotides, the CDR3 is TGCGCCAGCAGCCAAGATCTGGGCACCAACACTGAAGCTTTCTTT. The V gene is TRBV4-1, the J gene TRBJ1-1, with D uncertain. Germline V gene sequence: CDR1 MGHRA, CDR2 YSYEKL. This CDR3 has 15 amino acids. Between the trimmed V and J ends, which lost 0 bases and 2 bases, there was a span of 10 bases.

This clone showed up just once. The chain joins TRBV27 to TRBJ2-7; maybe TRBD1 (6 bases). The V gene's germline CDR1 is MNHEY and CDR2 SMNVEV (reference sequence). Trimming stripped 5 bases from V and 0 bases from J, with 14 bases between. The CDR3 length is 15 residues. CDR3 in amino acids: CASSPPGVTSYEQYF. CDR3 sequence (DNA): TGTGCCAGCAGTCCCCCAGGGGTTACCTCCTACGAGCAGTACTTC.

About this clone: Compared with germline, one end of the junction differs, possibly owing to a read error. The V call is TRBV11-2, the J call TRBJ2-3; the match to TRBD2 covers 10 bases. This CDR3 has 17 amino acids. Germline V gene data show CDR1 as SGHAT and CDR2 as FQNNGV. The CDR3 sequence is CARSLGGSGGTTNTQYF. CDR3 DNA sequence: TGTGCCCGCAGCTTAGGGGGTAGCGGGGGGACTACGAATACGCAGTATTTT.

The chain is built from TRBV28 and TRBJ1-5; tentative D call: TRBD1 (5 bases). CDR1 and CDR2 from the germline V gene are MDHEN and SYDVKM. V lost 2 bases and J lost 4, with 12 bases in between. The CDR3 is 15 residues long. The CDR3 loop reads CASSLLGLSNQPQHF. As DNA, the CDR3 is TGTGCCAGCAGTTTACTGGGACTTAGTAATCAGCCCCAGCATTTT.

CDR3: CSAVGQGTGNTIYF. CDR3 nucleotide sequence: TGCAGCGCAGTAGGACAGGGTACGGGAAACACCATATATTTT. This chain connects TRBV29-1 to TRBJ1-3; 8 bases map to TRBD1. Trimming cost V 7 bases and J 4 bases; bases outside gene matches: 9. From germline, CDR1 is SQVTM and CDR2 ANQGSEA. The length of the CDR3 is 14 residues.

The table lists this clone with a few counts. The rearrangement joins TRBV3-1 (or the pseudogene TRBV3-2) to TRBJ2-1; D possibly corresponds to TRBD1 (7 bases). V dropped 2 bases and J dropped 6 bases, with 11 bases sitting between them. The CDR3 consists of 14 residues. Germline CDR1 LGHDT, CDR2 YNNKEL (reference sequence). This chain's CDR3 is CASSQTQGGNEQFF. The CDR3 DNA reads TGTGCCAGCAGCCAAACGCAGGGGGGCAATGAGCAGTTCTTC.

In nucleotides, the CDR3 is TGTGCCAGCAGTGATGGCAGGAGGTATGCGGAGACCCAGTACTTC. It yields the protein CASSDGRRYAETQYF. The chain couples TRBV25-1 to TRBJ2-5; tentative D call: TRBD2 (5 bases). V was trimmed by 3 bases and J by 5 bases, leaving 16 bases between them. From germline, CDR1 is MGHDK and CDR2 SYGVNS. The CDR3 sequence is 15 residues long.